This TCR beta chain was sequenced in a study of cytomegalovirus exposure and HLA in healthy donors. Primers for the PCR totalled 60 Vbeta and 13 Jbeta. Sequencing used immunoSEQ multiplex PCR; TCRdb keeps in-frame clones, though not all of them. In the table there are roughly 110,000 clones, roughly four fifths of which are singletons. This CDR3 spans 15 amino acids. The junction had 4 bases not matched to a gene; V was cut back by 0 bases and J by 6 bases. CDR1 is SGHNT and CDR2 is YENEEA in the germline V gene. Sequencing used PBMCs. This sequence joins TRBV11-3 and TRBJ2-3; TRBD2 aligns across 9 bases. The TCR sequence derives from a man aged 55 to 70 in good health and CMV-seronegative. The CDR3 DNA reads as TGTGCCAGCAGCTTAGAGCGGGGGGGCCTGGATACGCAGTATTTT. It codes for CASSLERGGLDTQYF.